This T cell receptor (beta chain) is drawn from a study of shared clonotypes between healthy human individuals. This clone showed up just once. Germline lookup yields CDR1 GTSNPN and CDR2 SVGIG (reference sequence). The CDR3 runs to 13 residues. The germline V and J ends were trimmed by 3 bases and 5 bases, with 13 bases remaining between them. Execution of the assay was at deep level. The table came from immunoSEQ multiplex PCR; TCRdb's copy has only in-frame clones and leaves some out. The table lists about 500,000 clones, about 74% of them singletons. The clonotype originates from a woman aged 40 to 50 in good health. Some clones in this sample may be carry-over from other donors' samples. The source material was PBMCs. V gene TRBV30 combines with J gene TRBJ1-1; D is possibly TRBD1 (5 bases). CDR3 sequence reads: CAWRVGVKTEAFF. CDR3 bases: TGTGCCTGGAGGGTAGGGGTTAAGACTGAAGCTTTCTTT.